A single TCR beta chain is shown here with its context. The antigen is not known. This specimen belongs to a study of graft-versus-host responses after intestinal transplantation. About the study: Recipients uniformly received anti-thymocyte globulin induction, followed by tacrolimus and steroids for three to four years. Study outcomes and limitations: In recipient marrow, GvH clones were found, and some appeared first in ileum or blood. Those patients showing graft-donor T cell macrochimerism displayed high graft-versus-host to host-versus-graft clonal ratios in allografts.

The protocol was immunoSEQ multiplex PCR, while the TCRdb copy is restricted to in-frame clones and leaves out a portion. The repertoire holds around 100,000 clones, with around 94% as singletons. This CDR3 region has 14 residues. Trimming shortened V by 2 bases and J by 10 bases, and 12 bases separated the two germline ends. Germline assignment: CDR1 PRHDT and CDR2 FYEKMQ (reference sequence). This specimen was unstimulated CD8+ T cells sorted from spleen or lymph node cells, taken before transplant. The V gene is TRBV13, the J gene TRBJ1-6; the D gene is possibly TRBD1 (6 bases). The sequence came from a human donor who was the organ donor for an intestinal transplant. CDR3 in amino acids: CASSLRGADSPLHF. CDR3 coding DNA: TGTGCCAGCAGCTTACGGGGGGCCGACTCACCCCTCCACTTT.